The present T cell receptor (beta chain) was sequenced within a study of T-cell memory formation after mild COVID-19. In the study overall: For the most part, TCR clusters were specific to one donor.

CDR3 size: 15 residues. CDR1 and CDR2 (germline): SGHVS, FQNEAQ. V trimming: 1 base; J trimming: 7 bases; junction bases outside the gene matches: 7. Overall study findings and caveats: Some clones that responded turned up in pre-infection memory, which suggests that cross-reactive memory joined in. CD4+ contracting clones lay mainly in CM and EM, CD8+ ones in EMRA.

It was 5'RACE with constant-segment primers that produced the TCR alpha and TCR beta cDNA libraries, which carried sample barcodes and UMIs. TCRdb analysed the 5' RACE reads with MiXCR anew, one entry per CDR3 protein. The sample contains over 500,000 distinct CDR3 sequences, roughly a sixth of which appear only once. A remark on this clonotype: No antigen is known for it.

The sequenced sample consisted of PBMCs or a T cell subset sorted from them (not recorded which). The V call is TRBV7-8, the J call TRBJ1-5, with 7 bases aligning to TRBD1. This sequence originates from an adult woman who had mild COVID-19 (a few samples of this study predate the infection). Cell type and time point are not known. Written as DNA, the CDR3 is TGTGCCAGCAGCTTAGGCTTAGGGGGCGAGCAGCCCCAGCATTTT. This gives the protein CASSLGLGGEQPQHF. Full variable domain (remainder filled in from reference TRBV7-8 and TRBJ1-5): GAGVSQSPRYKVAKRGQDVALRCDPISGHVSLFWYQQALGQGPEFLTYFQNEAQLDKSGLPSDRFFAERPEGSVSTLKIQRTQQEDSAVYLCASSLGLGGEQPQHFGDGTRLSIL.